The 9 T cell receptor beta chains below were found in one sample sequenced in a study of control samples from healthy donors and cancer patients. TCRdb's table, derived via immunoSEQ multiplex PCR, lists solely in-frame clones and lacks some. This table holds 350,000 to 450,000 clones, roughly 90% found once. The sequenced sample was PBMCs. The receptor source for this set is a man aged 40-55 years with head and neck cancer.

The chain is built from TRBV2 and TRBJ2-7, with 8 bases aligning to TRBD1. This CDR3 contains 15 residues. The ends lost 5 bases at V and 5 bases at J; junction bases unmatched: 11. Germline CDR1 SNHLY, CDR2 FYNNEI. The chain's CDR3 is CASSPRSGGRDEQYF. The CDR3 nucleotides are TGTGCCAGCAGTCCACGATCAGGGGGCAGGGACGAGCAGTACTTC.

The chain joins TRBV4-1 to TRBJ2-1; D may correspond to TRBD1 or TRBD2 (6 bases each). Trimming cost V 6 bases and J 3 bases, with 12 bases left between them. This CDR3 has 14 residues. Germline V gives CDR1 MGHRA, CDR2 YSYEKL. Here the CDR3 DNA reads TGCGCCAGCAGTAGAGGAGGGGGCTACAATGAGCAGTTCTTC. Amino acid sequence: CASSRGGGYNEQFF.

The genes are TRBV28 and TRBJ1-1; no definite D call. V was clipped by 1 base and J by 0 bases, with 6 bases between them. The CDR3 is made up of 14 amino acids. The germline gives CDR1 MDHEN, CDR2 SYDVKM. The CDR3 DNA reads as TGTGCCAGCAGTTTATATCGGTTGAACACTGAAGCTTTCTTT. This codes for CASSLYRLNTEAFF.

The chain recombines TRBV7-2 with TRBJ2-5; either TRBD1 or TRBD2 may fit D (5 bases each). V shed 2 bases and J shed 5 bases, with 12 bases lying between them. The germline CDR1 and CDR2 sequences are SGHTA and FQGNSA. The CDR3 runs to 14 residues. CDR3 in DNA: TGTGCCAGCAGCTTACTGGGGCGCGGGGAGACCCAGTACTTC. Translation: CASSLLGRGETQYF.

CDR3 in amino acids: CASSLGPAGGDNEQFF. The CDR3 DNA sequence: TGTGCCAGCAGCCTGGGACCCGCCGGGGGGGACAATGAGCAGTTCTTC. The chain links TRBV7-3 to TRBJ2-1; 8 bases map to TRBD2. This CDR3 spans 16 amino acids. With V trimmed by 5 bases and J by 5 bases, 11 bases remained unmatched. From germline, CDR1 is SGHTA and CDR2 FQGTGA.

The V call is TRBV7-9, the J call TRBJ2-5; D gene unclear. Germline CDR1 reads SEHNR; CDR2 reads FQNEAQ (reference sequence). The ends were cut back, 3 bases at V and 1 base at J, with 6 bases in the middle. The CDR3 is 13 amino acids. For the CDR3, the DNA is TGTGCCAGCAGCTTTTCCCCCCAAGAGACCCAGTACTTC. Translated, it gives CASSFSPQETQYF.

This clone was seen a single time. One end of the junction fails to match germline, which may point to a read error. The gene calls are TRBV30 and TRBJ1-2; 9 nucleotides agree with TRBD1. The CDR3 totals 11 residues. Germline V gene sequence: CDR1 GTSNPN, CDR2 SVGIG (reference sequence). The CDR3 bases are TGTGCCTGGGGAAGGGACAGGGAAAACGCCTTC. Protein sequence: CAWGRDRENAF.

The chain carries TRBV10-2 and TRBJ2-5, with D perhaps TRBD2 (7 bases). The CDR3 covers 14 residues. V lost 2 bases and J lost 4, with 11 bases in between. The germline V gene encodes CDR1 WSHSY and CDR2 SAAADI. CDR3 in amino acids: CASSEAGAVETQYF. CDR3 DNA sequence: TGCGCCAGCAGTGAGGCGGGGGCCGTAGAGACCCAGTACTTC.

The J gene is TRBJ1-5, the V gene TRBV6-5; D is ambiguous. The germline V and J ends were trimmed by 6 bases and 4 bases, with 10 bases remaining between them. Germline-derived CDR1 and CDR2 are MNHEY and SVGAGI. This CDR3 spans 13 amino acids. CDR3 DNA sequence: TGTGCCAGCAGGCCTGGAGGGAATCAGCCCCAGCATTTT. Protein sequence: CASRPGGNQPQHF.